This TCR beta chain was recorded in a study of siplizumab effects on memory and regulatory T cells. Study observations and caveats: A naive or memory phenotype could not be assigned to roughly 80-97% of the proliferating CD4+ or CD8+ clones.

Germline CDR1 is MNHEY and CDR2 is SVGAGI. The V end was cut by 6 bases, the J end by 7 bases, with 7 bases between. The CDR3 contains 12 residues. On this clone itself: Its antigen is undetermined.

The table came from immunoSEQ multiplex PCR; TCRdb's copy has only in-frame clones and leaves some out. The sample shows over 95,000 clones, around 95% of them seen only once. The sample comprised non-Treg CD4+ T cells sorted from blood. J is TRBJ1-6 and V is TRBV6-5; D uncertain. The receptor comes from a human donor in good health. In DNA form, the CDR3 reads TGTGCCAGCAGCTTAGTGAATTCACCCCTCCACTTT. The encoded protein is CASSLVNSPLHF.